The TCR beta chain under discussion was sequenced for a study of blood T cell repertoires in COVID-19. Looking at the study overall: The cDNA or gDNA used as material had been derived from T cells, B-cell-depleted T cells, or PBMCs.

Per germline, CDR1 SGDLS and CDR2 YYNGEE. The length of the CDR3 is 16 residues. V shed 0 bases and J shed 0 bases, with 10 bases lying between them. The data were produced by immunoSEQ multiplex PCR, yet TCRdb's version contains in-frame clones alone and is incomplete. The data contain 85,000 to 120,000 clones, roughly 81% of them singletons. The sample comprised peripheral blood. The TCR was taken from a man aged 35-49 years with active or convalescent COVID-19. The chain combines TRBV9 with TRBJ1-3; D is unclear. CDR3 region: CASSVGWSSSGNTIYF. DNA for the CDR3: TGTGCCAGCAGCGTAGGGTGGTCGAGCTCTGGAAACACCATATATTTT.